This entry is about one TCR beta chain. Both 60 Vbeta primers and 13 Jbeta primers went into the PCR. Using immunoSEQ multiplex PCR, the repertoire was profiled, and TCRdb retains in-frame clones only, with some absent. The sample lists roughly 180,000 clones, roughly 80% occurring once. The data belong to a study of cytomegalovirus exposure and HLA in healthy donors. Across the study: A prior study identified some 100 million unique TCR beta sequences from 200 million or so T cells.

Unmatched junction bases numbered 11, after V lost 4 bases and J lost 4 bases. The CDR3 runs to 16 residues. From germline, CDR1 is SGHNT and CDR2 YYREEE (reference sequence). Healthy donors of bone marrow made up the group. The sample taken for sequencing was PBMCs. The source is a young man in good health and CMV-seronegative. This chain links TRBV5-4 with TRBJ2-5, with 9 bases matching TRBD1. The CDR3: CASSASAGQGGETQYF. The CDR3 region has the DNA TGTGCCAGCAGCGCAAGCGCGGGACAGGGAGGAGAGACCCAGTACTTC.